The 9 T cell receptor beta chains below were found in one sample sequenced in a study of human T cells and chemical hapten exposure. This sample's treatment: therapeutic diphenylcyclopropenone sensitization with weekly scalp DPC. Separate cDNA molecules received unique molecular identifiers, which the library attached to them. Using its own MiXCR run on the reads, TCRdb lists one record per CDR3 protein. The repertoire consists of around 1,600 distinct CDR3 sequences, with roughly 50% occurring once and the leading ten covering 3% to 4.5%. This material consisted of whole blood, taken before DPC sensitization or 2, 6, or about 24 weeks after (not recorded which). The receptors here all came from an adult with alopecia areata. Some clones in this sample may be carry-over from other donors' samples. This table probably holds off-target reads from a library built for another chain.

This clonotype was found once. J is TRBJ2-3 and V is TRBV20-1; possibly TRBD1 or TRBD2 for D (8 bases each). Trimming shortened V by 4 bases and J by 6 bases, and 23 bases separated the two germline ends. The germline gives CDR1 DFQATT, CDR2 SNEGSKA (reference sequence). The CDR3 loop spans 16 amino acids. CDR3 DNA sequence: TGCAGTGCTATTTTTTGGGACAGGCGGGGGGTGGATACGCAGTATTTT. It specifies CSAIFWDRRGVDTQYF.

The chain couples TRBV6-5 to TRBJ1-5; weak D call: TRBD1 (6 bases). This CDR3 has 13 amino acids. CDR1 is MNHEY, CDR2 SVGAGI, per germline. V was clipped by 6 bases and J by 7 bases, with 13 bases between them. The CDR3 nucleotides are TGTGCCAGCAGCCGGACAGTACTCCAGCCCCAGCATTTT. Protein product: CASSRTVLQPQHF.

The rearrangement joins TRBV20-1 to TRBJ2-3, with D maybe TRBD1 (6 bases). The CDR3 has 14 amino acids. Germline CDR1 DFQATT, CDR2 SNEGSKA (reference sequence). V lost 2 bases, J lost 2 bases, and 11 bases lay in between. The CDR3 sequence is CSARPTGTTDTQYF. The CDR3, as DNA: TGCAGTGCTAGACCGACAGGTACCACAGATACGCAGTATTTT.

The chain recombines TRBV10-3 with TRBJ1-6, with 9 bases aligning to TRBD1. The CDR3 length is 17 residues. CDR1 and CDR2 (germline): ENHRY, SYGVKD. V was pared by 1 base and J by 10 bases, with 11 bases of the junction left unmatched. CDR3 DNA: TGTGCCATCAGTGAGTTAACCCGGGACAGGGACGACTCACCCCTCCACTTT. It codes for CAISELTRDRDDSPLHF.

This clonotype has just a few counts. The V and J genes are TRBV7-8 and TRBJ2-3; TRBD2 aligns across 14 bases. Germline assignment: CDR1 SGHVS and CDR2 FQNEAQ. There are 18 residues in the CDR3. V shed 4 bases and J 2 bases; nucleotides not matched to a gene: 8. The CDR3 DNA sequence: TGTGCCAGCAGCTCGGGACTAGCGGGGGCCCTACTCACAGATACGCAGTATTTT. It translates to CASSSGLAGALLTDTQYF. Together with reference TRBV7-8 and TRBJ2-3, the CDR3 gives the full variable domain: GAGVSQSPRYKVAKRGQDVALRCDPISGHVSLFWYQQALGQGPEFLTYFQNEAQLDKSGLPSDRFFAERPEGSVSTLKIQRTQQEDSAVYLCASSSGLAGALLTDTQYFGPGTRLTVL.

V usage is TRBV6-5 and J usage is TRBJ1-2; no firm D call. Between the trimmed V and J ends, which lost 2 bases and 4 bases, there was a span of 11 bases. CDR1 is MNHEY, CDR2 SVGAGI, per germline. The CDR3 sequence is 14 residues long. The CDR3 region is CASSYSGRGYGYTF. CDR3 sequence (DNA): TGTGCCAGCAGTTACAGTGGTCGTGGCTATGGCTACACCTTC.

The genes are TRBV6-5 and TRBJ2-6; D might be TRBD1 (5 bases). V was trimmed by 4 bases and J by 0 bases, leaving 10 bases between them. The CDR3 loop spans 16 amino acids. Germline-derived CDR1 and CDR2 are MNHEY and SVGAGI. The CDR3 DNA sequence: TGTGCCAGCAGTTCCCTCAGGGCCTCTGGGGCCAACGTCCTGACTTTC. It translates to CASSSLRASGANVLTF.

This clonotype was seen a few times. The rearrangement uses TRBV7-9 and TRBJ2-5, with D perhaps given as TRBD1 or TRBD2 (5 bases each). The CDR3 extends over 13 amino acids. V gave up 6 bases and J gave up 5 bases, with 13 bases separating them. Germline values: CDR1 SEHNR, CDR2 FQNEAQ (reference sequence). The chain's CDR3 is CASRPEGTETQYF. Here the CDR3 DNA reads TGTGCCAGCAGACCCGAAGGGACGGAGACCCAGTACTTC.

The chain recombines TRBV5-4 with TRBJ2-3, with D perhaps being TRBD1 or TRBD2 (5 bases each). The CDR3 totals 15 residues. Germline V gene sequence: CDR1 SGHNT, CDR2 YYREEE (reference sequence). The V and J ends lost 4 bases and 2 bases respectively, with 14 bases between them. The CDR3 here is CASSRPAGTTDTQYF. Here the CDR3 DNA reads TGTGCCAGCAGCCGACCGGCAGGGACCACAGATACGCAGTATTTT.